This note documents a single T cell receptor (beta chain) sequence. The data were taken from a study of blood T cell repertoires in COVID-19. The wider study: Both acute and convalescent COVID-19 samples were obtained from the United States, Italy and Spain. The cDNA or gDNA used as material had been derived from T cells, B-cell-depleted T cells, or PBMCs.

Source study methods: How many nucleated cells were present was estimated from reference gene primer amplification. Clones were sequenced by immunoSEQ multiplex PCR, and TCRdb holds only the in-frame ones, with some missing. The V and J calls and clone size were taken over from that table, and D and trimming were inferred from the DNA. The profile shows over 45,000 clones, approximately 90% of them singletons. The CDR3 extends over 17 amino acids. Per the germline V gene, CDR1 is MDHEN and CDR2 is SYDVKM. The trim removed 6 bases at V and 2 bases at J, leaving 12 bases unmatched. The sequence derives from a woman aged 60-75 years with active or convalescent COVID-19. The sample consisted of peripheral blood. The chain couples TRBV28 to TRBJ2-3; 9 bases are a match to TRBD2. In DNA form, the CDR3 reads TGTGCCAGCAGCCAACCCGGGGGCGGGAGGGTCACAGATACGCAGTATTTT. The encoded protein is CASSQPGGGRVTDTQYF.